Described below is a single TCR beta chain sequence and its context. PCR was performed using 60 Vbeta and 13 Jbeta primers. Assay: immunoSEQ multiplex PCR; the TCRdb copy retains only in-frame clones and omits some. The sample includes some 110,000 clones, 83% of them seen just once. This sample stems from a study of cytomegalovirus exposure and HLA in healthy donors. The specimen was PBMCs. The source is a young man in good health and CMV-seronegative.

CDR3 residues: CASSQARDYLTDTQYF. DNA for the CDR3: TGCGCCAGCAGCCAAGCTCGGGACTATCTCACAGATACGCAGTATTTT. The chain joins TRBV4-1 to TRBJ2-3; 7 bases line up with TRBD2. Germline V gene data show CDR1 as MGHRA and CDR2 as YSYEKL. The CDR3 loop spans 16 amino acids. The V and J ends lost 1 base and 2 bases, in that order; junction bases with no gene match: 6.